This T cell receptor beta chain came from a study of metastatic and nonmetastatic thyroid tumors. The wider study: Malignant thyroid and benign thyroid patients provided blood and tumor or nodule tissue whose repertoires were compared. Overall study findings and caveats: Patients with malignant thyroid tumors reportedly had significantly higher TCR beta diversity than those with benign nodules, in blood and tumor.

In regard to this clone: The antigen is unknown.

This CDR3 region has 18 residues. Germline V gives CDR1 MDHEN, CDR2 SYDVKM. Trimming removed 5 bases from V and 7 bases from J; junction bases left unmatched: 15. Authors' methods: To classify distant metastasis in papillary thyroid cancer, a model was built from CDR3 differences across clinicopathological groups. TCRdb reassembled clones from the PCR reads with MiXCR. The V and J calls reflect TCRdb's pipeline rather than the authors' work. The sample lists about 15,000 clones; about 30% were seen once. Among the patients, none had received any treatment before thyroid surgery. This clonotype originated in a female donor with papillary thyroid cancer or a benign thyroid nodule (not recorded which). Some clones in this sample may be carry-over from other donors' samples. Sequenced sample: tumor tissue. The chain links TRBV28 to TRBJ2-1; 12 bases are shared with TRBD2. The CDR3 bases are TGTGCCAGCAGTCTAGGACTAGCGGGAAGGAAGGGAGGAAATGAGCAGTTCTTC. It specifies CASSLGLAGRKGGNEQFF.